This is a list of T cell receptor beta chains from one sample in a study of blood T cell repertoires in COVID-19. This table comes from immunoSEQ multiplex PCR, and its TCRdb copy is limited to in-frame clones, with some not included. The table includes 60,000 to 75,000 clones, roughly 93% detected once. Sample: peripheral blood. The receptors come from a human donor in a cohort sampled during active COVID-19. Each CDR3 is given with its conserved first and last residue. Each record gives: clone size, D gene, V gene, J gene, CDR3 protein, CDR3 DNA. The D gene is left open where the match is weak. Clone size is shown for a subset of rows, as once, few, many or a class of expanded clone.

NA,TRBD1,TRBV2,TRBJ1-6,CASRSEGAGISPLHF,TGTGCCAGCCGGTCTGAGGGGGCGGGGATTTCACCCCTCCACTTT
NA,NA,TRBV6-2/TRBV6-3,TRBJ2-6,CASSPQGPGANVLTF,TGTGCCAGCAGTCCGCAGGGGCCTGGGGCCAACGTCCTGACTTTC
NA,TRBD1,TRBV28,TRBJ1-5,CASSYPTGVNQPQHF,TGTGCCAGCAGTTACCCTACAGGGGTCAATCAGCCCCAGCATTTT
NA,TRBD1,TRBV5-6,TRBJ2-1,CASSLEDRNYHNEQFF,TGTGCCAGCAGCTTGGAGGACAGGAATTATCACAATGAGCAGTTCTTC
NA,NA,TRBV4-3,TRBJ1-3,CASSLHYRDLSFTIYF,TGCGCCAGCAGCCTACATTACCGGGACTTATCCTTTACCATATATTTT
NA,TRBD2,TRBV10-3,TRBJ2-3,CATLPAGGPSTDTQYF,TGTGCCACCCTGCCGGCGGGAGGGCCCAGCACAGATACGCAGTATTTT
once,NA,TRBV19,TRBJ1-1,CASSIVTGEAFF,TGTGCCAGTAGTATAGTCACAGGCGAAGCTTTCTTT
NA,NA,TRBV13,TRBJ1-2,CASSIDGLDRFYGYTF,TGTGCCAGCAGCATAGACGGACTTGATCGGTTCTATGGCTACACCTTC
NA,TRBD2,TRBV24-1,TRBJ2-3,CATSLSGSSTDTQYF,TGTGCCACCAGCCTTAGCGGGAGTAGCACAGATACGCAGTATTTT
NA,NA,TRBV6-2/TRBV6-3,TRBJ2-2,CASSYNPGGPDTGELFF,TGTGCCAGCAGTTACAATCCCGGGGGGCCTGACACCGGGGAGCTGTTTTTT
once,TRBD1,TRBV6-5,TRBJ1-2,CASSPGTGTKSYTF,TGTGCCAGCAGCCCCGGGACAGGGACTAAAAGCTACACCTTC
NA,TRBD2,TRBV24-1,TRBJ2-1,CATSDPKAGNPSEQFF,TGTGCCACCAGTGATCCCAAAGCGGGAAACCCTTCTGAGCAGTTCTTC
NA,TRBD2,TRBV11-2,TRBJ2-7,CASSLRAGLAESYEQYF,TGTGCCAGCAGCTTAAGAGCGGGCCTAGCGGAATCCTACGAGCAGTACTTC
NA,NA,TRBV6-5,TRBJ2-3,CASSSQSFQVTDTQYF,TGTGCCAGCAGTTCTCAGTCATTCCAAGTGACAGATACGCAGTATTTT
NA,TRBD1,TRBV5-6,TRBJ2-1,CASSLAGTGDSNEQFF,TGTGCCAGCAGCTTGGCAGGGACAGGGGACTCCAATGAGCAGTTCTTC
NA,TRBD1,TRBV18,TRBJ2-2,CASSLPGQRNTGELFF,TGTGCCAGCTCACTGCCGGGACAGCGGAACACCGGGGAGCTGTTTTTT
few,TRBD2,TRBV5-6,TRBJ2-1,CASSPGLAGVNEQFF,TGTGCCAGCAGCCCGGGACTAGCGGGTGTTAATGAGCAGTTCTTC
NA,NA,TRBV28,TRBJ1-1,CASSLSSAGDDVGTEAFF,TGTGCCAGCAGTTTATCTTCGGCAGGGGATGATGTGGGCACTGAAGCTTTCTTT
few,TRBD1,TRBV11-2,TRBJ1-4,CASSLGDRDNEKLFF,TGTGCCAGCAGCTTAGGGGACAGGGATAATGAAAAACTGTTTTTT
NA,TRBD2,TRBV4-3,TRBJ2-1,CASSQDWGTRGEQFF,TGCGCCAGCAGCCAAGATTGGGGGACTAGGGGTGAGCAGTTCTTC
NA,TRBD2,TRBV27,TRBJ2-7,CASSLFSGRAGREQYF,TGTGCCAGCAGTTTATTTAGCGGGAGGGCCGGGAGGGAGCAGTACTTC
NA,NA,TRBV6-2/TRBV6-3,TRBJ2-2,CASSYSRRNTGELFF,TGTGCCAGCAGTTACTCGCGGCGGAACACCGGGGAGCTGTTTTTT
NA,NA,TRBV21-1,TRBJ2-3,CASSIPGTSVTDTQYF,TGTGCCAGCAGCATACCCGGGACTAGCGTAACAGATACGCAGTATTTT
NA,NA,TRBV25-1,TRBJ2-1,CASGRFEQFF,TGTGCCAGCGGGAGGTTTGAGCAGTTCTTC
NA,TRBD2,TRBV4-1,TRBJ2-4,CASSQEVAGPKNIQYF,TGCGCCAGCAGCCAAGAAGTAGCGGGCCCCAAAAACATTCAGTACTTC
NA,TRBD1,TRBV5-1,TRBJ1-1,CASSLRQGRTEAFF,TGCGCCAGCAGCCTTAGACAGGGGAGGACTGAAGCTTTCTTT
NA,NA,TRBV28,TRBJ2-7,CASSSTTRGQRGF,TGTGCCAGCAGTTCTACCACGCGGGGCCAGAGGGGCTTC
once,NA,TRBV5-1,TRBJ2-1,CASSLGRGPNEQFF,TGCGCCAGCAGCTTGGGGCGGGGGCCCAATGAGCAGTTCTTC
NA,NA,TRBV10-3,TRBJ1-2,CAISEQTSNYGYTF,TGTGCCATCAGTGAGCAGACATCTAACTATGGCTACACCTTC
NA,TRBD2,TRBV5-1,TRBJ2-3,CASSRAGVGDTQYF,TGCGCCAGCTCCCGAGCGGGAGTGGGAGATACGCAGTATTTT
NA,TRBD2,TRBV5-5,TRBJ2-1,CASSVTSGRYNEQFF,TGTGCCAGCAGCGTGACTAGCGGGAGATACAATGAGCAGTTCTTC
NA,NA,TRBV24-1,TRBJ2-5,CATSDPGIGETQYF,TGTGCCACCAGTGATCCAGGGATTGGAGAGACCCAGTACTTC
NA,NA,TRBV4-2,TRBJ1-4,CASSQAASTRMNEKLFF,TGTGCCAGCAGCCAAGCCGCCAGTACGAGGATGAATGAAAAACTGTTTTTT
NA,TRBD2,TRBV5-1,TRBJ2-2,CASSLVSSGNTGELFF,TGCGCCAGCAGCTTGGTGTCTAGCGGGAACACCGGGGAGCTGTTTTTT
NA,TRBD1,TRBV28,TRBJ2-2,CASSHRGTGELFF,TGTGCCAGCAGTCACAGGGGGACCGGGGAGCTGTTTTTT
NA,NA,TRBV5-1,TRBJ1-1,CASSLGSTGTNTEAFF,TGCGCCAGCAGCTTGGGTTCGACAGGTACTAACACTGAAGCTTTCTTT
NA,NA,TRBV28,TRBJ2-1,CASSGSTWGGGQFF,TGTGCCAGCAGTGGCAGCACCTGGGGAGGAGGGCAGTTCTTC
NA,NA,TRBV29-1,TRBJ1-1,CSATLQGMNTEAFF,TGCAGCGCGACCCTTCAGGGTATGAACACTGAAGCTTTCTTT
NA,NA,TRBV6-5,TRBJ2-7,CASRGSYEQYF,TGTGCCAGCAGGGGGAGTTACGAGCAGTACTTC
NA,TRBD1,TRBV4-3,TRBJ1-2,CASSQDTTGDGYTF,TGCGCCAGCAGCCAAGATACCACAGGGGATGGCTACACCTTC
NA,NA,TRBV19,TRBJ2-1,CASSPQRKDYNEQFF,TGTGCCAGTAGTCCCCAGCGCAAGGACTACAATGAGCAGTTCTTC
once,TRBD2,TRBV10-3,TRBJ2-1,CAISVAGGNNEQFF,TGTGCCATCAGTGTTGCGGGAGGGAACAATGAGCAGTTCTTC
once,NA,TRBV5-1,TRBJ2-5,CASNRDVAGLETQYF,TGCGCCAGCAACCGTGACGTGGCAGGGCTAGAGACCCAGTACTTC
NA,NA,TRBV5-8,TRBJ2-7,CASRRDRPHYYEQYF,TGTGCCAGCAGGAGAGACAGGCCCCACTACTACGAGCAGTACTTC
NA,TRBD1,TRBV27,TRBJ2-3,CASSYRGSVADTQYF,TGTGCCAGCAGCTACAGGGGTAGTGTGGCAGATACGCAGTATTTT
NA,NA,TRBV3-1/TRBV3-2,TRBJ2-6,CASSKRTGGGANVLTF,TGTGCCAGCAGCAAAAGGACCGGAGGTGGGGCCAACGTCCTGACTTTC
NA,NA,TRBV14,TRBJ1-2,CASSQDFQGGYTF,TGTGCCAGCAGCCAAGACTTCCAGGGTGGCTACACCTTC
NA,NA,TRBV7-8,TRBJ2-3,CASREAPGVPDTQYF,TGTGCCAGCAGAGAAGCCCCCGGGGTCCCAGATACGCAGTATTTT
NA,NA,TRBV28,TRBJ1-2,CASSLSRLNYGYTF,TGTGCCAGCAGTTTAAGCAGGCTTAACTATGGCTACACCTTC
NA,TRBD2,TRBV29-1,TRBJ2-7,CSVVSSGSVEYF,TGCAGCGTTGTATCTAGCGGGAGTGTGGAGTACTTC
NA,NA,TRBV4-3,TRBJ2-1,CASSQDSGRLYNEQFF,TGCGCCAGCAGCCAAGACTCAGGGCGACTCTACAATGAGCAGTTCTTC
NA,NA,TRBV5-5,TRBJ1-5,CASSLIGLGNQPQHF,TGTGCCAGCAGCTTGATAGGACTAGGTAATCAGCCCCAGCATTTT
NA,NA,TRBV2,TRBJ1-5,CASSEFSGGNQPQHF,TGTGCCAGCAGTGAATTCAGTGGTGGTAATCAGCCCCAGCATTTT